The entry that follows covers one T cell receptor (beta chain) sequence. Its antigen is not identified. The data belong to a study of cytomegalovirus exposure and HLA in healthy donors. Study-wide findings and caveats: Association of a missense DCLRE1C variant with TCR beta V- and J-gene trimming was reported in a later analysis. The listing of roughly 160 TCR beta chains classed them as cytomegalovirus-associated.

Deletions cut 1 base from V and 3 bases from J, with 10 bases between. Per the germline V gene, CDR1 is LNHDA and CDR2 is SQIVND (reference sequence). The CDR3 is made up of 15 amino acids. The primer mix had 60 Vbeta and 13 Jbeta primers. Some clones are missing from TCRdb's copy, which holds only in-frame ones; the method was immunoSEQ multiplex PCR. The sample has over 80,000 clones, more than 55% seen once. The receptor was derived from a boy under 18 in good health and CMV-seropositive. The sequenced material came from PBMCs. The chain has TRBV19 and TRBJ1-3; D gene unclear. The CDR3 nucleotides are TGTGCCAGTAGTATAGGAGTACAGAGTGGAAACACCATATATTTT. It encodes CASSIGVQSGNTIYF. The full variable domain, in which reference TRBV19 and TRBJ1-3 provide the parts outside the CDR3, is DGGITQSPKYLFRKEGQNVTLSCEQNLNHDAMYWYRQDPGQGLRLIYYSQIVNDFQKGDIAEGYSVSREKKESFPLTVTSAQKNPTAFYLCASSIGVQSGNTIYFGEGSWLTVV.